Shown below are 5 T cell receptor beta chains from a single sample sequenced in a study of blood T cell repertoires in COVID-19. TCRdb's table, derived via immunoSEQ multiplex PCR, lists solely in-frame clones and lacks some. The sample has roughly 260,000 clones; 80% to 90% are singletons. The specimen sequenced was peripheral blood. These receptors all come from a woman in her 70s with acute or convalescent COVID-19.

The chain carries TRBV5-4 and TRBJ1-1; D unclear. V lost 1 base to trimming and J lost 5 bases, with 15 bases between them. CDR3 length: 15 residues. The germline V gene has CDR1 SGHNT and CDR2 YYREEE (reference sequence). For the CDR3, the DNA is TGTGCCAGCAGCTTGCGTATCGCTGGAGGAACTGAAGCTTTCTTT. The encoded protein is CASSLRIAGGTEAFF.

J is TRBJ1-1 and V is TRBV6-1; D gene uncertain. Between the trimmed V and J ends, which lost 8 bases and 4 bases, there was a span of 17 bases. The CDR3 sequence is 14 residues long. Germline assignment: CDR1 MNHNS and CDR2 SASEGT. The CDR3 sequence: CASGFSGAGTEAFF. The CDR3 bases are TGTGCCAGCGGCTTTAGCGGAGCTGGCACTGAAGCTTTCTTT.

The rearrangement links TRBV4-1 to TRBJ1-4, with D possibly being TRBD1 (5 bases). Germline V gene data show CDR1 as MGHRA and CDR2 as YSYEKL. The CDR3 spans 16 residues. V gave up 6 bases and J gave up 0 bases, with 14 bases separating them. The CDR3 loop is CASSRSGVATNEKLFF. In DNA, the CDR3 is TGCGCCAGCAGTCGATCGGGGGTTGCAACTAATGAAAAACTGTTTTTT.

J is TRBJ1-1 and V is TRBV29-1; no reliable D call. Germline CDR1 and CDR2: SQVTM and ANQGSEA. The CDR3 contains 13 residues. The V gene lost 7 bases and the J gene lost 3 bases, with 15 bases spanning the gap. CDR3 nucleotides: TGCAGCGGCGGAGGGATCTCGGACACTGAAGCTTTCTTT. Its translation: CSGGGISDTEAFF.

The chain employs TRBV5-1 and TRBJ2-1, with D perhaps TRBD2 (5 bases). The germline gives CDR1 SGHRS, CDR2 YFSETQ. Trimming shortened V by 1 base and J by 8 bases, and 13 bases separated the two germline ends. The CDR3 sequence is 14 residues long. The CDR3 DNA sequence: TGCGCCAGCAGCTTGTCAGCTCTCGGGGATGAGCAGTTCTTC. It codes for CASSLSALGDEQFF.